Below are 27 T cell receptor beta chains sequenced from a single sample in a study of blood T cell repertoires in COVID-19. Sequencing was performed with immunoSEQ multiplex PCR; in TCRdb, only in-frame clones are kept and a portion is missing. The data contain 250,000 to 350,000 clones, about 88% of them singletons. Sample: PBMCs or T cells enriched from blood (not recorded which). All receptors derive from a woman between 50 and 59 years old who had recovered from COVID-19.

V and J are TRBV2 and TRBJ1-1; TRBD1 agrees at 10 bases. Germline CDR1 SNHLY, CDR2 FYNNEI. Germline trimming cut 5 bases from V and 4 bases from J; bases unmatched to any gene: 7. The CDR3 covers 15 residues. CDR3 sequence: CASSPDRGRATEAFF. In nucleotides, the CDR3 is TGTGCCAGCAGTCCTGACAGGGGGCGGGCCACTGAAGCTTTCTTT.

The chain employs TRBV28 and TRBJ1-5, with TRBD1 as a possible D gene (5 bases). This CDR3 has 14 residues. Trimming took 2 bases from V and 6 from J, leaving 11 bases between them. The germline CDR1 and CDR2 sequences are MDHEN and SYDVKM. CDR3 sequence: CASSLAGGAQPQHF. The CDR3 region has the DNA TGTGCCAGCAGTTTAGCCGGGGGTGCTCAGCCCCAGCATTTT.

This rearrangement joins TRBV6-2 or TRBV6-3 to TRBJ2-1; TRBD2 aligns across 14 bases. The CDR3 is 18 residues long. Germline V gives CDR1 MNHEY, CDR2 SVGEGT. Unmatched junction bases numbered 12, after V lost 4 bases and J lost 7 bases. CDR3: CASSSLVGLAGGGNEQFF. CDR3 nucleotides: TGTGCCAGCAGTTCCCTCGTAGGACTAGCGGGAGGAGGTAATGAGCAGTTCTTC.

The chain carries TRBV19 and TRBJ2-7, with TRBD2 matching 10 bases. Trimming removed 11 bases from V and 3 bases from J; junction bases left unmatched: 10. The CDR3 totals 14 residues. The germline V gene encodes CDR1 LNHDA and CDR2 SQIVND (reference sequence). In DNA, the CDR3 is TGTGCCGTTAGGCCTAGCGGGAGTCGCTACGAGCAGTACTTC. Protein product: CAVRPSGSRYEQYF.

As concerns this clone: At the DNA level, this CDR3 is encoded by other sequences in the same sample as well. The genes are TRBV18 and TRBJ2-5, with TRBD1 identical over 7 bases. V shed 1 base and J 3 bases; nucleotides not matched to a gene: 2. This CDR3 is 14 amino acids long. Germline V gene lookup returns CDR1 KGHSH and CDR2 LQKENI. CDR3 loop: CASSPRQGEETQYF. In DNA, the CDR3 is TGTGCCAGCTCACCACGTCAGGGGGAAGAGACCCAGTACTTC.

J is TRBJ2-7 and V is TRBV6-5, with 12 bases aligning to TRBD1. The CDR3 length is 15 residues. The ends lost 2 bases at V and 2 bases at J; junction bases unmatched: 1. Germline V gene data show CDR1 as MNHEY and CDR2 as SVGAGI. CDR3 nucleotide sequence: TGTGCCAGCAGTTACGGGACAGGGGGCACCTACGAGCAGTACTTC. Its translation is CASSYGTGGTYEQYF.

This clone was detected only a few times. This chain links TRBV29-1 with TRBJ2-2; TRBD2 matches at 7 bases. The CDR3 totals 11 residues. Germline V gives CDR1 SQVTM, CDR2 ANQGSEA. J gave up 10 bases and V 4 bases, and 3 bases lay outside the gene matches. The CDR3, as DNA: TGCAGCGTTGGGGAGGGGACGGAGCTGTTTTTT. As protein: CSVGEGTELFF.

The chain recombines TRBV6-5 with TRBJ1-6; D may be TRBD1 (6 bases). Between the trimmed V and J ends, which lost 8 bases and 7 bases, there was a span of 18 bases. Germline V gene data show CDR1 as MNHEY and CDR2 as SVGAGI. This CDR3 contains 15 residues. The CDR3 nucleotides read TGTGCCAGCGGTCTTGCGACAGGTTCCAATTCACCCCTCCACTTT. Protein: CASGLATGSNSPLHF.

The J gene is TRBJ1-2, the V gene TRBV7-9; a possible D gene is TRBD1 (6 bases). Germline CDR1 SEHNR, CDR2 FQNEAQ (reference sequence). The CDR3 contains 15 residues. V lost 4 bases and J 2 bases, leaving 14 bases between the germline ends. CDR3 sequence (DNA): TGTGCCAGCAGCTGGGTAGGGGGAAAGAACTATGGCTACACCTTC. Its protein is CASSWVGGKNYGYTF.

V gene TRBV28 combines with J gene TRBJ2-3; D remains ambiguous. Germline V CDR1 and CDR2: MDHEN, SYDVKM. V was cut by 7 bases and J by 8 bases, with 13 bases left in between. The CDR3 runs 12 residues. CDR3 coding DNA: TGTGCCAGCAACGTGGCCTTATCTACGCAGTATTTT. The encoded protein is CASNVALSTQYF.

This chain joins TRBV5-1 and TRBJ2-7; possible D gene TRBD1, 6 bases. Germline assignment: CDR1 SGHRS and CDR2 YFSETQ. The length of the CDR3 is 17 residues. V was pared by 0 bases and J by 0 bases, with 16 bases between. The CDR3: CASSLASLAGASYEQYF. The CDR3 nucleotides are TGCGCCAGCAGCTTGGCCTCTCTAGCAGGGGCCTCCTACGAGCAGTACTTC.

V and J are TRBV29-1 and TRBJ2-2; weak D call: TRBD2 (5 bases). Between the trimmed V and J ends, which lost 0 bases and 12 bases, there was a span of 14 bases. The germline V gene encodes CDR1 SQVTM and CDR2 ANQGSEA. The length of the CDR3 is 13 residues. For the CDR3, the DNA is TGCAGCGTTGAAGATCGGCAGGACTTTAAGCTGTTTTTT. Translation: CSVEDRQDFKLFF.

The J gene is TRBJ1-2, the V gene TRBV27; the match to TRBD1 covers 9 bases. The V and J ends lost 5 bases and 2 bases, in that order; junction bases with no gene match: 6. Germline values: CDR1 MNHEY, CDR2 SMNVEV (reference sequence). CDR3 size: 15 residues. The CDR3 DNA follows: TGTGCCAGCAGTATAGGGACAGGGCGGAACTATGGCTACACCTTC. It codes for CASSIGTGRNYGYTF.

This rearrangement joins TRBV7-3 to TRBJ2-1, with 11 bases that match TRBD2. This CDR3 is 15 amino acids long. Germline trimming cut 6 bases from V and 6 bases from J; bases unmatched to any gene: 7. Germline CDR1 is SGHTA and CDR2 is FQGTGA. The CDR3 spells CASRLAGGPINEQFF. As DNA, the CDR3 is TGTGCCAGCAGGTTAGCGGGAGGGCCTATCAATGAGCAGTTCTTC.

The J gene is TRBJ2-3, the V gene TRBV28, with 8 bases matching TRBD2. Trimming at V came to 11 bases and at J to 2 bases, leaving 6 bases not matched to a gene. The CDR3 loop spans 13 amino acids. The germline V gene has CDR1 MDHEN and CDR2 SYDVKM. The CDR3 nucleotides are TGTGCCGAATCGGGACTAGACACAGATACGCAGTATTTT. Its protein is CAESGLDTDTQYF.

V gene TRBV19 combines with J gene TRBJ1-1, with TRBD1 matching over 9 bases. Germline CDR1 and CDR2: LNHDA and SQIVND (reference sequence). The V gene end was trimmed by 4 bases and the J gene end by 1 base; junction bases not matched to a gene: 16. CDR3 length: 19 amino acids. The CDR3 is CASSSPSLGQGSKNTEAFF. The DNA for the CDR3 is TGTGCCAGTAGTAGCCCGTCATTAGGACAGGGGTCGAAGAACACTGAAGCTTTCTTT.

The V and J genes are TRBV7-9 and TRBJ2-1, with D unclear. V lost 2 bases to trimming and J lost 8 bases, with 7 bases between them. Germline CDR1 and CDR2: SEHNR and FQNEAQ (reference sequence). There are 12 residues in the CDR3. CDR3 loop: CASSLMADEQFF. CDR3 coding DNA: TGTGCCAGCAGCTTAATGGCAGATGAGCAGTTCTTC.

The rearrangement uses TRBV7-3 and TRBJ2-1, with D possibly matching TRBD2 (6 bases). The CDR3 spans 15 residues. Trimming shortened V by 5 bases and J by 7 bases, and 18 bases separated the two germline ends. Germline values: CDR1 SGHTA, CDR2 FQGTGA. The CDR3 nucleotides are TGTGCCAGCAGCCCTTACCACCTGGCGGGGAATGAGCAGTTCTTC. This codes for CASSPYHLAGNEQFF.

J is TRBJ2-1 and V is TRBV2; possible D gene TRBD2, 6 bases. V was pared by 5 bases and J by 7 bases, with 12 bases between. The CDR3 spans 13 residues. Germline values: CDR1 SNHLY, CDR2 FYNNEI. As DNA, the CDR3 is TGTGCCAGCAGTTGGAGGGTGCGGAATGAGCAGTTCTTC. Its protein is CASSWRVRNEQFF.

The chain joins TRBV3-1 (or the pseudogene TRBV3-2) to TRBJ1-5; tentatively, D is TRBD1 (6 bases). There are 15 residues in the CDR3. V gave up 5 bases and J gave up 1 base, with 12 bases separating them. The V gene's germline CDR1 is LGHDT and CDR2 YNNKEL (reference sequence). CDR3 in DNA: TGTGCCAGCAGCTCCCAAGACAGGAGCAATCAGCCCCAGCATTTT. Translating it yields CASSSQDRSNQPQHF.

J is TRBJ2-3 and V is TRBV7-2; 7 bases align to TRBD2. CDR3 length: 15 amino acids. V lost 4 bases and J lost 1; bases outside the gene matches: 5. Germline V gene sequence: CDR1 SGHTA, CDR2 FQGNSA. This CDR3 reads CASSWKRDGTDTQYF. The DNA of the CDR3 is TGTGCCAGCAGCTGGAAGCGGGACGGCACAGATACGCAGTATTTT.

V is TRBV11-2 and J is TRBJ2-3, with TRBD2 identical over 7 bases. Germline-derived CDR1 and CDR2 are SGHAT and FQNNGV. Trimming removed 5 bases from V and 2 bases from J; junction bases left unmatched: 10. This CDR3 has 16 residues. DNA of the CDR3: TGTGCCAGCAGCGGCGTGGGCGGGGGAACCACAGATACGCAGTATTTT. Translating it yields CASSGVGGGTTDTQYF.

V is TRBV15 and J is TRBJ1-1; D is possibly TRBD1 (6 bases). The CDR3 spans 15 residues. CDR1 is LNHNV, CDR2 YYDKDF, per germline (reference sequence). V was trimmed by 3 bases and J by 2 bases, leaving 13 bases between them. CDR3 residues: CATSSLGHKNTEAFF. CDR3 coding DNA: TGTGCCACCAGCAGCCTGGGACACAAAAACACTGAAGCTTTCTTT.

The J gene is TRBJ1-6, the V gene TRBV24-1; D is ambiguous. Deletions cut 6 bases from V and 9 bases from J, with 11 bases between. The CDR3 extends over 13 amino acids. Germline values: CDR1 KGHDR, CDR2 SFDVKD. CDR3 region: CATSLRAGSPLHF. CDR3 bases: TGTGCCACCAGTTTAAGGGCGGGTTCACCCCTCCACTTT.

The genes are TRBV15 and TRBJ1-3; D remains ambiguous. The CDR3 loop spans 13 amino acids. The V end was cut by 2 bases, the J end by 4 bases, with 6 bases between. Germline CDR1 LNHNV, CDR2 YYDKDF (reference sequence). The CDR3 loop is CATSRLPGNTIYF. CDR3 DNA: TGTGCCACCAGCAGACTTCCCGGAAACACCATATATTTT.

The chain joins TRBV29-1 to TRBJ2-2, with D tentatively TRBD1 (5 bases). The CDR3 contains 12 residues. V lost 5 bases and J 6 bases, leaving 10 bases between the germline ends. Germline assignment: CDR1 SQVTM and CDR2 ANQGSEA. The CDR3 nucleotides read TGCAGCGTTTACCAGGGCGCCGGGGAGCTGTTTTTT. This translates into CSVYQGAGELFF.

This rearrangement joins TRBV20-1 to TRBJ1-5; D remains unclear. The CDR3 totals 11 residues. The germline V gene encodes CDR1 DFQATT and CDR2 SNEGSKA (reference sequence). Trimming cost V 6 bases and J 5 bases, with 8 bases left between them. CDR3 DNA sequence: TGCAGTGCCACAAACGATCAGCCCCAGCATTTT. It translates to CSATNDQPQHF.